Listed below are T cell receptor beta chains from one sample, sequenced in a study of T-cell memory formation after mild COVID-19. TCRdb recomputed calls from the 5' RACE reads with MiXCR, one row per CDR3 protein. The sample has around 300,000 distinct CDR3 sequences, around 17% seen once. Source material: PBMCs or a T cell subset sorted from them (not recorded which). The receptors were gathered from a man younger than 35 who had mild COVID-19 (a few samples of this study predate the infection). Cell type and time point are not known. Both conserved end residues are part of each CDR3. A D gene is named only where the DNA matches it firmly. A row's size may be missing; if present it is once, few, many or a size class.

V gene	D gene	J gene	clone size	CDR3 length	CDR3 DNA	CDR3 protein
TRBV18	TRBD2	TRBJ2-3	NA	15	TGTGCCAGCTCCGGGACTAGCGGGGCGGCCGATACGCAGTATTTT	CASSGTSGAADTQYF
TRBV7-2	NA	TRBJ2-1	few	13	TGTGCCAGCAGCTTATCCCGCGACGGGGAGCAGTTCTTC	CASSLSRDGEQFF
TRBV20-1	TRBD2	TRBJ2-3	NA	15	TGCAGTGCTACGACTAGCAGCGGAAGCACAGATACGCAGTATTTT	CSATTSSGSTDTQYF
TRBV29-1	NA	TRBJ2-5	few	10	TGCAGCGTTCTGAGGGAGACCCAGTACTTC	CSVLRETQYF
TRBV7-8	NA	TRBJ1-2	NA	15	TGTGCCAGCAGCTTAGCAGCAGGCCCCGGAGGTGGCTACACCTTC	CASSLAAGPGGGYTF
TRBV6-2/TRBV6-3	NA	TRBJ2-5	NA	17	TGTGCCACCGCTGACGGTACGGGGTTGATCACCCAAGAGACCCAGTACTTC	CATADGTGLITQETQYF
TRBV11-3	NA	TRBJ2-7	NA	14	TGTGCCAGCAGCCGCGGGGCGCCGGGCGACGAGCAGTACTTC	CASSRGAPGDEQYF
TRBV6-5	NA	TRBJ2-3	few	13	TGTGCCAGCAGGGTGACAGATACAGATACGCAGTATTTT	CASRVTDTDTQYF
TRBV14	TRBD1	TRBJ1-6	NA	15	TGTGCCAGCAGCCAAGTTCGGACAGGGGGCTCACCCCTCCACTTT	CASSQVRTGGSPLHF
TRBV4-3	TRBD2	TRBJ2-1	few	15	TGCGCCAGCAGCGTTCTGCGGGGGACCGCCGATGAGCAGTTCTTC	CASSVLRGTADEQFF
TRBV30	TRBD1	TRBJ2-7	NA	13	TGTGCCTGGAGTGCGGGACAGGGAGGCGAGCAGTACTTC	CAWSAGQGGEQYF
TRBV4-1	NA	TRBJ1-5	many	16	TGCGCCAGCAGCCAACTCCCACTCGGAGGGTGGCAGCCCCAGCATTTT	CASSQLPLGGWQPQHF
TRBV7-9	TRBD1	TRBJ1-1	NA	17	TGTGCCAGCAGCCCCCACTTGAACCTTGACAGGGGCACTGAAGCTTTCTTT	CASSPHLNLDRGTEAFF
TRBV20-1	TRBD1	TRBJ1-6	NA	14	TGCAGTGCTGCGGACAGGGTGGGTAATTCACCCCTCCACTTT	CSAADRVGNSPLHF
TRBV5-1	NA	TRBJ1-2	NA	12	TGCGCCAGCAGCCCGGACAGCGAGGGCTACACCTTC	CASSPDSEGYTF